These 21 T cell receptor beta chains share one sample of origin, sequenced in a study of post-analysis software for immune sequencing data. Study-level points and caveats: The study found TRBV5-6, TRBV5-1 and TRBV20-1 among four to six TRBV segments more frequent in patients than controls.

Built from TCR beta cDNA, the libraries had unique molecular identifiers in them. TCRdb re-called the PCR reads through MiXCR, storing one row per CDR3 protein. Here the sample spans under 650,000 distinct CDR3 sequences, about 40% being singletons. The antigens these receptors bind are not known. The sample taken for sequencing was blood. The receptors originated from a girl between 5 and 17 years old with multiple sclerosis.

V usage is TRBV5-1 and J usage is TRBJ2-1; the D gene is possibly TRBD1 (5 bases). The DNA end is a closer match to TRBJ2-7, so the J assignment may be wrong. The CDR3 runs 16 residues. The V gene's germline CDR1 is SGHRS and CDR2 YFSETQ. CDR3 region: CASSAWGPLSYNEQYF. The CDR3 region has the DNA TGCGCCAGCAGCGCATGGGGCCCCCTTTCCTACAATGAGCAGTACTTC.

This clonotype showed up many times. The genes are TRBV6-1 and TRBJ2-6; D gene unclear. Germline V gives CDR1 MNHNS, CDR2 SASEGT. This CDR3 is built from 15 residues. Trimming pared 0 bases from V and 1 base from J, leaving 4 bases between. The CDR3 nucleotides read TGTGCCAGCAGTGAAGCGGGGTCTGGGGCCAACGTCCTGACTTTC. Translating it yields CASSEAGSGANVLTF.

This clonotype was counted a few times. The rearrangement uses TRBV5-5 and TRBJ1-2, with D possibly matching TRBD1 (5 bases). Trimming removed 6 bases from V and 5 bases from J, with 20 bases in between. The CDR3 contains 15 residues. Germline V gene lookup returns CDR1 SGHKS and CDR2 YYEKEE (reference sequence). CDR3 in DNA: TGTGCCAGCACCAACTCCGGGACGGGGATTTATGGCTACACCTTC. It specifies CASTNSGTGIYGYTF. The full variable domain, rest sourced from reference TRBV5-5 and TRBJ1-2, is DAGVTQSPTHLIKTRGQQVTLRCSPISGHKSVSWYQQVLGQGPQFIFQYYEKEERGRGNFPDRFSARQFPNYSSELNVNALLLGDSALYLCASTNSGTGIYGYTFGSGTRLTVV.

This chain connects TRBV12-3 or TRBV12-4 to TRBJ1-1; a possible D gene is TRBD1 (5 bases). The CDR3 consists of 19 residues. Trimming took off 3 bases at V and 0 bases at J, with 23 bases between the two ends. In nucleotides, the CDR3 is TGTGCCAGCAGTTTGGCGGGGGTTAGAGGATTACGAATGAACACTGAAGCTTTCTTT. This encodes CASSLAGVRGLRMNTEAFF.

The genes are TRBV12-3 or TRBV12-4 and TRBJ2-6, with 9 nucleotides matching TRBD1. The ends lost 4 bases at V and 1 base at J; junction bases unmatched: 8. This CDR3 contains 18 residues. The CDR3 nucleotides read TGTGCCAGCAGTTCAGTTCCGGGACAGGGATCTGGGGCCAACGTCCTGACTTTC. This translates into CASSSVPGQGSGANVLTF.

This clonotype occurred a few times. Written as DNA, the CDR3 is TGTGCCACCAGTGATCCCCAGTGGAGCGGAGGAGGCACAGATACGCAGTATTTT. Protein sequence: CATSDPQWSGGGTDTQYF. This sequence joins TRBV24-1 and TRBJ2-3, with a tentative D call TRBD2 (5 bases). CDR1 is KGHDR, CDR2 SFDVKD, per germline. Deletions cut 3 bases from V and 1 base from J, with 19 bases between. This CDR3 contains 18 residues.

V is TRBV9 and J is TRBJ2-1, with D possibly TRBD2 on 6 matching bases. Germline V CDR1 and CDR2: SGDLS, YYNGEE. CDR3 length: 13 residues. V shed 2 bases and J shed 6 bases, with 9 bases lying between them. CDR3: CASSVSGPNEQFF. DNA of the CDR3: TGTGCCAGCAGCGTTAGCGGACCCAATGAGCAGTTCTTC.

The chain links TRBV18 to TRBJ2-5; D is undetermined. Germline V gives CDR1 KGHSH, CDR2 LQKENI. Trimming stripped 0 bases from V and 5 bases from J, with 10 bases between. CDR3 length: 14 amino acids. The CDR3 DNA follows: TGTGCCAGCTCACCACCGGGGATTACGGAGACCCAGTACTTC. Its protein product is CASSPPGITETQYF.

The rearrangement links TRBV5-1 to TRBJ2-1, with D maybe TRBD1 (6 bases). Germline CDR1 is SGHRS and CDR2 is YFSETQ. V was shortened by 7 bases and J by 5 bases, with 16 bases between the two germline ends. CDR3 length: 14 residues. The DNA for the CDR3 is TGCGCCAGCGGCGGGCAGGGGAGACACAATGAGCAGTTCTTC. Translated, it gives CASGGQGRHNEQFF.

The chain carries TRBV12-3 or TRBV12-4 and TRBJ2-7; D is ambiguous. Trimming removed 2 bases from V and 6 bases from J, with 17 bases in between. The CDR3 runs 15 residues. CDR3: CASSLKGPLKPEQYF. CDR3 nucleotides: TGTGCCAGCAGTTTAAAAGGGCCGTTGAAACCCGAGCAGTACTTC.

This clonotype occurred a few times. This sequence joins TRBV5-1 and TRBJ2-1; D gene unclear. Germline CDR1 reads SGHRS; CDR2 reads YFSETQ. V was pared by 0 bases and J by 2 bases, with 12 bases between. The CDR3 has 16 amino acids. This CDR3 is CASSLDEPGAYNEQFF. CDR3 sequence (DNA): TGCGCCAGCAGCTTGGACGAACCGGGTGCCTACAATGAGCAGTTCTTC.

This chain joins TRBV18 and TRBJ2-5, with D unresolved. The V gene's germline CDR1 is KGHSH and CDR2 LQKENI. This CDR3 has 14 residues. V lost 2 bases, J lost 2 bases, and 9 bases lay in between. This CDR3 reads CASSPGLGQETQYF. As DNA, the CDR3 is TGTGCCAGCTCACCAGGTCTCGGGCAAGAGACCCAGTACTTC.

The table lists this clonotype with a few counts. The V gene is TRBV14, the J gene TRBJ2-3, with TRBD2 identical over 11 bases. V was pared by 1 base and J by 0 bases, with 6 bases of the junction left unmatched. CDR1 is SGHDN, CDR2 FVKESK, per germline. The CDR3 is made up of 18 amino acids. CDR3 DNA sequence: TGTGCCAGCAGCCAAGGATGGGGACTAGCGGTTAGCACAGATACGCAGTATTTT. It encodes CASSQGWGLAVSTDTQYF.

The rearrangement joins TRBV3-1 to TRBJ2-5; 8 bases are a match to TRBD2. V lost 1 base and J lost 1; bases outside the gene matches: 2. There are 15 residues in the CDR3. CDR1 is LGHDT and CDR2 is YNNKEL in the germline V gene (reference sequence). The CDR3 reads CASSQARGGQETQYF. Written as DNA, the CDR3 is TGTGCCAGCAGCCAAGCCCGGGGGGGCCAAGAGACCCAGTACTTC.

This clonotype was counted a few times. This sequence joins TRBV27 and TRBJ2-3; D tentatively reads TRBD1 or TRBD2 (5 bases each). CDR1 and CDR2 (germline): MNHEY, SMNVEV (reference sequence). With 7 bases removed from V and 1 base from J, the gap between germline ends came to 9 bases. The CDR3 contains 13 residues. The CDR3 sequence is CASNLGGTDTQYF. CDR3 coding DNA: TGTGCCAGCAACTTGGGGGGCACAGATACGCAGTATTTT.

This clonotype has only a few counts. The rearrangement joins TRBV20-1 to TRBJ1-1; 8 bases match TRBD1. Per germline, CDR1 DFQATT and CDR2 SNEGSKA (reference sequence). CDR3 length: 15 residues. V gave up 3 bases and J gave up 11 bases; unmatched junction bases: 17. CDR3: CSASIPGLRGRSAFF. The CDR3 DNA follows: TGCAGTGCTAGCATCCCAGGCCTCAGGGGGCGCAGCGCTTTCTTT.

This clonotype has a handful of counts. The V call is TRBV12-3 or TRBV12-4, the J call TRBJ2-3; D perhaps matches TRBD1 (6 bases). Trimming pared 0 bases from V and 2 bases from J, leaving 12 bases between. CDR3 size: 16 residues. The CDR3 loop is CASSLAGTSHTDTQYF. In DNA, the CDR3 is TGTGCCAGCAGTTTAGCCGGGACATCCCACACAGATACGCAGTATTTT.

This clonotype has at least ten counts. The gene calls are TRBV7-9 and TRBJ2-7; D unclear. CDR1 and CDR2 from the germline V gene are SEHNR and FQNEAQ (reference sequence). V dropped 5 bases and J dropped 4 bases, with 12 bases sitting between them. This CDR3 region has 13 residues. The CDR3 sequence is CASSLLDGYEQYF. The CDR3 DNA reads TGTGCCAGCAGCCTATTAGACGGTTACGAGCAGTACTTC.

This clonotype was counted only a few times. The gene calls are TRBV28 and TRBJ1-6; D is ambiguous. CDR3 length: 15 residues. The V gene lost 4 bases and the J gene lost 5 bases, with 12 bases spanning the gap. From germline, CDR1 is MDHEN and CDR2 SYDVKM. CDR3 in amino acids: CASSWSFLDNSPLHF. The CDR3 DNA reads TGTGCCAGCAGTTGGTCGTTTCTCGATAATTCACCCCTCCACTTT.

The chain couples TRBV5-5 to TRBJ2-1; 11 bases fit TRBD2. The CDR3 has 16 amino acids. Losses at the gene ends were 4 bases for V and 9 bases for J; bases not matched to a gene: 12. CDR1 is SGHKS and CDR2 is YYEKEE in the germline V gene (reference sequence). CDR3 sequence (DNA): TGTGCCAGCAGCCCTCTACGACTAGCGGGATTTGGTGAGCAGTTCTTC. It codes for CASSPLRLAGFGEQFF. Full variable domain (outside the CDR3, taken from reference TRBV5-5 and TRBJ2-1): DAGVTQSPTHLIKTRGQQVTLRCSPISGHKSVSWYQQVLGQGPQFIFQYYEKEERGRGNFPDRFSARQFPNYSSELNVNALLLGDSALYLCASSPLRLAGFGEQFFGPGTRLTVL.

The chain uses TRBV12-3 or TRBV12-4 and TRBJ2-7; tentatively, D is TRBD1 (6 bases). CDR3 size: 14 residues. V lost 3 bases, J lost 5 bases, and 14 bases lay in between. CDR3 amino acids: CASSFSGQTDEQYF. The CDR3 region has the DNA TGTGCCAGCAGTTTCTCGGGACAAACAGACGAGCAGTACTTC.